This is a list of T cell receptor beta chains from one sample in a study of blood T cells in healthy people across ages. TCRdb called the 5' RACE reads again in MiXCR, with one record for every CDR3 protein. Among roughly 680,000 distinct CDR3 sequences listed, about 52% were seen once. The specimen sequenced was blood. Every receptor here comes from a woman between 55 and 75 years old in good health. Each CDR3 is given with its conserved first and last residue. The D gene is left open where the match is weak. Clone sizes are given selectively: once, few, many, or a class where the clone is expanded.

v_gene: TRBV5-1; d_gene: NA; j_gene: TRBJ2-7; abundance: NA; CDR3aa: CASSLEGVPLYEQYF; CDR3nt: TGCGCCAGCAGCTTGGAGGGGGTCCCCCTCTACGAGCAGTACTTC
v_gene: TRBV20-1; d_gene: NA; j_gene: TRBJ2-5; abundance: NA; CDR3aa: CSARGDGKQETQYF; CDR3nt: TGCAGTGCTAGAGGGGACGGCAAACAAGAGACCCAGTACTTC
v_gene: TRBV12-3/TRBV12-4; d_gene: TRBD2; j_gene: TRBJ2-7; abundance: many; CDR3aa: CASTRLVAGNEQYF; CDR3nt: TGTGCCAGCACCCGCTTGGTAGCGGGGAACGAGCAGTACTTC
v_gene: TRBV11-3; d_gene: NA; j_gene: TRBJ2-5; abundance: NA; CDR3aa: CASSLDTGVFNEQYF; CDR3nt: TGTGCCAGCAGCTTAGATACGGGAGTCTTCAATGAGCAGTACTTC
v_gene: TRBV20-1; d_gene: TRBD1; j_gene: TRBJ1-6; abundance: NA; CDR3aa: CSATGTGYNSPLHF; CDR3nt: TGCAGTGCTACCGGGACAGGTTATAATTCACCCCTCCACTTT
v_gene: TRBV7-9; d_gene: NA; j_gene: TRBJ2-2; abundance: NA; CDR3aa: CASIKDGNTGELFF; CDR3nt: TGTGCCAGCATAAAGGACGGCAACACCGGGGAGCTGTTTTTT
v_gene: TRBV7-9; d_gene: NA; j_gene: TRBJ1-5; abundance: NA; CDR3aa: CASSLGQNSNQPQHF; CDR3nt: TGTGCCAGCAGCTTAGGACAGAATAGCAATCAGCCCCAGCATTTT
v_gene: TRBV13; d_gene: TRBD2; j_gene: TRBJ2-3; abundance: once; CDR3aa: CASSARAGGLTDTQYF; CDR3nt: TGTGCCAGCAGCGCCCGGGCGGGAGGGCTCACAGATACGCAGTATTTT
v_gene: TRBV3-1; d_gene: NA; j_gene: TRBJ2-7; abundance: few; CDR3aa: CASSRLSYEQYF; CDR3nt: TGTGCCAGCAGCCGCCTCTCCTACGAGCAGTACTTC
v_gene: TRBV29-1; d_gene: NA; j_gene: TRBJ2-7; abundance: few; CDR3aa: CSVSPPRGGSEQYF; CDR3nt: TGCAGCGTTTCACCCCCCCGCGGTGGATCCGAGCAGTACTTC
v_gene: TRBV7-3; d_gene: TRBD1; j_gene: TRBJ1-1; abundance: once; CDR3aa: CASSFVGTGDTEAFF; CDR3nt: TGTGCCAGCAGCTTCGTAGGGACAGGCGACACTGAAGCTTTCTTT
v_gene: TRBV6-2/TRBV6-3; d_gene: NA; j_gene: TRBJ2-1; abundance: NA; CDR3aa: CASSPQDASYNEQFF; CDR3nt: TGTGCCAGCAGCCCCCAGGACGCCTCCTACAATGAGCAGTTCTTC
v_gene: TRBV12-3/TRBV12-4; d_gene: NA; j_gene: TRBJ1-2; abundance: NA; CDR3aa: CASSYTGSNYGYTF; CDR3nt: TGTGCCAGCAGTTATACAGGGTCCAACTATGGCTACACCTTC
v_gene: TRBV5-6; d_gene: NA; j_gene: TRBJ1-1; abundance: NA; CDR3aa: CASSFLAAGGTEAFF; CDR3nt: TGTGCCAGCAGCTTCCTGGCAGCCGGAGGCACTGAAGCTTTCTTT
v_gene: TRBV3-1; d_gene: TRBD1; j_gene: TRBJ2-1; abundance: NA; CDR3aa: CASSQIIAGGNEQFF; CDR3nt: TGTGCCAGCAGCCAGATAATCGCAGGGGGCAATGAGCAGTTCTTC
v_gene: TRBV7-9; d_gene: NA; j_gene: TRBJ1-5; abundance: NA; CDR3aa: CASSLQARGPQGQPQHF; CDR3nt: TGTGCCAGCAGCTTACAGGCCAGGGGCCCCCAGGGGCAGCCCCAGCATTTT
v_gene: TRBV14; d_gene: TRBD2; j_gene: TRBJ2-7; abundance: NA; CDR3aa: CASSRSGSPGDEQYF; CDR3nt: TGTGCCAGCAGCCGTAGCGGGAGCCCCGGGGACGAGCAGTACTTC
v_gene: TRBV7-2; d_gene: NA; j_gene: TRBJ2-1; abundance: few; CDR3aa: CASSLGVPSYNEQFF; CDR3nt: TGTGCCAGCAGCTTAGGAGTCCCCTCCTACAATGAGCAGTTCTTC
v_gene: TRBV28; d_gene: NA; j_gene: TRBJ1-6; abundance: NA; CDR3aa: CASGLTEVSSPLHF; CDR3nt: TGTGCCAGCGGACTGACAGAAGTAAGCTCACCCCTCCACTTT
v_gene: TRBV2; d_gene: TRBD1; j_gene: TRBJ1-6; abundance: few; CDR3aa: CASSEDRGGSPLHF; CDR3nt: TGTGCCAGCAGTGAGGACAGGGGTGGTTCACCCCTCCACTTT
v_gene: TRBV3-1; d_gene: NA; j_gene: TRBJ1-1; abundance: NA; CDR3aa: CASSQGPFIEAFF; CDR3nt: TGTGCCAGCAGCCAAGGACCGTTCATAGAAGCTTTCTTT
v_gene: TRBV15; d_gene: TRBD1; j_gene: TRBJ2-7; abundance: once; CDR3aa: CATSKSGTGGFEQYF; CDR3nt: TGTGCCACCAGCAAATCCGGGACAGGGGGCTTCGAGCAGTACTTC
v_gene: TRBV20-1; d_gene: TRBD1; j_gene: TRBJ1-2; abundance: few; CDR3aa: CSARVQGAMGYTF; CDR3nt: TGCAGTGCTAGAGTACAGGGGGCGATGGGCTACACCTTC
v_gene: TRBV20-1; d_gene: TRBD2; j_gene: TRBJ2-7; abundance: NA; CDR3aa: CSAHSQRGRAYEQYF; CDR3nt: TGCAGTGCTCACTCACAGCGGGGTCGCGCCTACGAGCAGTACTTC
v_gene: TRBV5-1; d_gene: NA; j_gene: TRBJ2-5; abundance: NA; CDR3aa: CASSNSGDVTNEQYF; CDR3nt: TGCGCCAGCAGCAACTCAGGAGACGTTACGAATGAGCAGTACTTC
v_gene: TRBV5-1; d_gene: TRBD2; j_gene: TRBJ2-3; abundance: NA; CDR3aa: CASSLTSGTVADTQYF; CDR3nt: TGCGCTAGCAGCTTGACTAGCGGGACCGTGGCTGATACGCAGTATTTT
v_gene: TRBV7-9; d_gene: TRBD1; j_gene: TRBJ2-7; abundance: many; CDR3aa: CASSRGQGGSEQYF; CDR3nt: TGTGCCAGCAGCCGAGGACAGGGGGGGTCCGAGCAGTACTTC
v_gene: TRBV7-2; d_gene: NA; j_gene: TRBJ1-1; abundance: NA; CDR3aa: CASSSQSYTEAFF; CDR3nt: TGTGCCAGCAGCTCACAGAGTTACACTGAAGCTTTCTTT
v_gene: TRBV2; d_gene: NA; j_gene: TRBJ2-7; abundance: NA; CDR3aa: CASSELTTGEQYF; CDR3nt: TGTGCCAGCAGTGAACTGACTACCGGGGAGCAGTACTTC
v_gene: TRBV13; d_gene: NA; j_gene: TRBJ2-5; abundance: NA; CDR3aa: CASSSTAGRETQYF; CDR3nt: TGTGCCAGCAGCTCCACTGCAGGGCGGGAGACCCAGTACTTC
v_gene: TRBV7-2; d_gene: NA; j_gene: TRBJ1-1; abundance: NA; CDR3aa: CASSAQGSGNSEAFF; CDR3nt: TGTGCCAGCAGCGCGCAGGGAAGTGGTAACTCTGAAGCTTTCTTT
v_gene: TRBV11-1; d_gene: NA; j_gene: TRBJ2-3; abundance: NA; CDR3aa: CASSYTLSDTQYF; CDR3nt: TGTGCCAGCAGCTACACCCTGTCAGATACGCAGTATTTT
v_gene: TRBV25-1; d_gene: NA; j_gene: TRBJ1-4; abundance: few; CDR3aa: CASSEDEIGGRGEKLFF; CDR3nt: TGTGCCAGCAGTGAAGACGAAATTGGGGGTAGGGGTGAAAAACTGTTTTTT
v_gene: TRBV7-2; d_gene: TRBD2; j_gene: TRBJ2-3; abundance: few; CDR3aa: CASSSPLGTSGSTDTQYF; CDR3nt: TGTGCCAGCAGCTCCCCCCTGGGGACTAGCGGTAGCACAGATACGCAGTATTTT
v_gene: TRBV5-1; d_gene: TRBD2; j_gene: TRBJ2-1; abundance: NA; CDR3aa: CASSPAGSANEQFF; CDR3nt: TGCGCCAGCAGCCCAGCGGGATCAGCCAATGAGCAGTTCTTC
v_gene: TRBV11-1; d_gene: NA; j_gene: TRBJ1-1; abundance: few; CDR3aa: CASSFVGTEAFF; CDR3nt: TGTGCCAGCAGCTTTGTCGGCACTGAAGCTTTCTTT
v_gene: TRBV27; d_gene: TRBD1; j_gene: TRBJ2-7; abundance: many; CDR3aa: CASSLTGTGGYEQYF; CDR3nt: TGCGCCAGCAGCTTGACCGGGACAGGGGGCTACGAGCAGTACTTC
v_gene: TRBV5-1; d_gene: NA; j_gene: TRBJ2-5; abundance: NA; CDR3aa: CASESGAKETQYF; CDR3nt: TGCGCCAGCGAATCGGGGGCGAAGGAGACCCAGTACTTC
v_gene: TRBV15; d_gene: NA; j_gene: TRBJ2-7; abundance: NA; CDR3aa: CATSPARDSSYEQYF; CDR3nt: TGTGCCACCAGCCCAGCTAGAGACAGCTCCTACGAGCAGTACTTC
v_gene: TRBV20-1; d_gene: NA; j_gene: TRBJ2-1; abundance: NA; CDR3aa: CSARSSPFQLAEPYNEQFF; CDR3nt: TGCAGTGCTAGGAGCTCACCCTTTCAACTAGCAGAACCTTACAATGAGCAGTTCTTC
v_gene: TRBV20-1; d_gene: TRBD2; j_gene: TRBJ2-3; abundance: NA; CDR3aa: CSELAGGTDRQYF; CDR3nt: TGCAGTGAGTTAGCGGGAGGCACAGATAGGCAGTATTTT
v_gene: TRBV28; d_gene: NA; j_gene: TRBJ2-4; abundance: NA; CDR3aa: CASSFWLNIQYF; CDR3nt: TGTGCCAGCAGTTTCTGGTTGAACATTCAGTACTTC
v_gene: TRBV7-3; d_gene: NA; j_gene: TRBJ2-5; abundance: NA; CDR3aa: CASSSLVGADRETQYF; CDR3nt: TGTGCCAGCAGCTCCCTGGTGGGTGCCGATAGGGAGACCCAGTACTTC
v_gene: TRBV2; d_gene: TRBD1; j_gene: TRBJ1-1; abundance: NA; CDR3aa: CASSESTGSDNEAFF; CDR3nt: TGTGCCAGCAGTGAATCGACAGGGTCGGACAATGAAGCTTTCTTT
v_gene: TRBV29-1; d_gene: NA; j_gene: TRBJ1-1; abundance: once; CDR3aa: CSSSRRLNTEAFF; CDR3nt: TGCAGCTCGTCAAGGAGACTAAACACTGAAGCTTTCTTT
v_gene: TRBV7-8; d_gene: NA; j_gene: TRBJ2-2; abundance: few; CDR3aa: CASSLRNRASTGELFF; CDR3nt: TGTGCCAGCAGCTTACGGAACAGGGCTTCCACCGGGGAGCTGTTTTTT
v_gene: TRBV4-3; d_gene: NA; j_gene: TRBJ2-5; abundance: NA; CDR3aa: CASSPWASETQETQYF; CDR3nt: TGCGCCAGCAGCCCCTGGGCTAGCGAGACCCAAGAGACCCAGTACTTC
v_gene: TRBV27; d_gene: NA; j_gene: TRBJ2-5; abundance: few; CDR3aa: CASSSTPQETQYF; CDR3nt: TGTGCCAGCAGTTCCACGCCGCAAGAGACCCAGTACTTC
v_gene: TRBV3-1; d_gene: TRBD1; j_gene: TRBJ1-2; abundance: NA; CDR3aa: CASSQAGTGFWYGYTF; CDR3nt: TGTGCCAGCAGCCAGGCCGGGACAGGGTTTTGGTATGGCTACACCTTC
v_gene: TRBV20-1; d_gene: TRBD1; j_gene: TRBJ2-1; abundance: NA; CDR3aa: CSAKSWTGGNYNEQFF; CDR3nt: TGCAGTGCTAAATCCTGGACAGGGGGCAACTACAATGAGCAGTTCTTC
v_gene: TRBV7-9; d_gene: TRBD1; j_gene: TRBJ1-2; abundance: few; CDR3aa: CASSSSDRGQSWGYTF; CDR3nt: TGTGCCAGCAGCTCATCGGACAGGGGGCAATCTTGGGGCTACACCTTC
v_gene: TRBV6-2/TRBV6-3; d_gene: NA; j_gene: TRBJ2-3; abundance: NA; CDR3aa: CASSWGPGSADTQYF; CDR3nt: TGTGCCAGCTCGTGGGGCCCGGGTTCAGCAGATACGCAGTATTTT
v_gene: TRBV14; d_gene: NA; j_gene: TRBJ1-2; abundance: few; CDR3aa: CASSPQDNYGYTF; CDR3nt: TGTGCCAGCAGCCCGCAGGATAACTATGGCTACACCTTC
v_gene: TRBV5-8; d_gene: TRBD1; j_gene: TRBJ1-1; abundance: NA; CDR3aa: CASSHIGTENTEAFF; CDR3nt: TGTGCCAGCAGTCATATCGGGACAGAGAACACTGAAGCTTTCTTT
v_gene: TRBV5-1; d_gene: NA; j_gene: TRBJ2-4; abundance: few; CDR3aa: CASSLGPVSGFNIQYF; CDR3nt: TGCGCCAGCAGCTTGGGCCCGGTTAGTGGATTCAACATTCAGTACTTC
v_gene: TRBV7-2; d_gene: NA; j_gene: TRBJ1-1; abundance: NA; CDR3aa: CASSVQALNTEAFF; CDR3nt: TGTGCCAGCAGCGTCCAGGCGTTGAACACTGAAGCTTTCTTT
v_gene: TRBV20-1; d_gene: TRBD2; j_gene: TRBJ2-5; abundance: few; CDR3aa: CSARMATGGSQETQYF; CDR3nt: TGCAGTGCTAGAATGGCGACGGGAGGGTCCCAAGAGACCCAGTACTTC